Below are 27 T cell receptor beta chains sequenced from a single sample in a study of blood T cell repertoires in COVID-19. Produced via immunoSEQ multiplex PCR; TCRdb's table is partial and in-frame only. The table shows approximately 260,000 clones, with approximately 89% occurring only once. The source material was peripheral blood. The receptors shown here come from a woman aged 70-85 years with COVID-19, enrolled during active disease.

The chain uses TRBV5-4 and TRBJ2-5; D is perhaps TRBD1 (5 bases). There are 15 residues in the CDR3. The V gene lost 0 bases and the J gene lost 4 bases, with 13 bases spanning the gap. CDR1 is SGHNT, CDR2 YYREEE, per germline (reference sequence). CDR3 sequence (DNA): TGTGCCAGCAGCTTGGAGCCAGGGAATCGAGAGACCCAGTACTTC. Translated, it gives CASSLEPGNRETQYF.

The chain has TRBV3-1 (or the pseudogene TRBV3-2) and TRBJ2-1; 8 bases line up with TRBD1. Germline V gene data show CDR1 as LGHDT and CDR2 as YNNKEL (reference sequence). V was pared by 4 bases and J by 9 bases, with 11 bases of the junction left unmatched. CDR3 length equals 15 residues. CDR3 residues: CASSPRGSGGGEQFF. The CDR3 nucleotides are TGTGCCAGCAGCCCAAGGGGTTCAGGGGGCGGTGAGCAGTTCTTC.

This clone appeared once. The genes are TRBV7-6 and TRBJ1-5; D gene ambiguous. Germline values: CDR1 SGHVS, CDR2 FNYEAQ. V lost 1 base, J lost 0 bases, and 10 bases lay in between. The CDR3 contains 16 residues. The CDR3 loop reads CASSLDSSYSNQPQHF. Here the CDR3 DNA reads TGTGCCAGCAGCTTAGACAGTTCGTATAGCAATCAGCCCCAGCATTTT.

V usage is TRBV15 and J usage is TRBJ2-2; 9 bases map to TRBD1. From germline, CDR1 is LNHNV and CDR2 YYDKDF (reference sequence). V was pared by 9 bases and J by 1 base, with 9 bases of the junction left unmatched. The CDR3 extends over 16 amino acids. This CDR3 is CATNWTGDWNTGELFF. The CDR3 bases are TGTGCCACGAACTGGACAGGGGATTGGAACACCGGGGAGCTGTTTTTT.

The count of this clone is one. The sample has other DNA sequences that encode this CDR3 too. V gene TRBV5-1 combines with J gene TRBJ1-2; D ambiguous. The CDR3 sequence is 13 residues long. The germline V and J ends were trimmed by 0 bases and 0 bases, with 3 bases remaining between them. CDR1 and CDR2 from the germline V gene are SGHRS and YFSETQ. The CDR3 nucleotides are TGCGCCAGCAGCTTGGCAGCTAACTATGGCTACACCTTC. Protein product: CASSLAANYGYTF.

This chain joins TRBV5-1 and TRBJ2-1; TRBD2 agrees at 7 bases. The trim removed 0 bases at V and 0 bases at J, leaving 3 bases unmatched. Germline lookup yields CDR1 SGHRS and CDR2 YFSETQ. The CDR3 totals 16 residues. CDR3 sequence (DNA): TGCGCCAGCAGCTTGGACGGCGGGAGCTCCTACAATGAGCAGTTCTTC. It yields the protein CASSLDGGSSYNEQFF.

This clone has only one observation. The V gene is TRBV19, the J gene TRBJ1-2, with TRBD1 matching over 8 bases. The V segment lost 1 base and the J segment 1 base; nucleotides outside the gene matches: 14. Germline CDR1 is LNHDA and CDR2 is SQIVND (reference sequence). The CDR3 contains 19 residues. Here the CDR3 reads CASSIAGGSRQGRNYGYTF. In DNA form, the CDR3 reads TGTGCCAGTAGTATAGCCGGGGGATCTCGACAGGGGCGTAACTATGGCTACACCTTC.

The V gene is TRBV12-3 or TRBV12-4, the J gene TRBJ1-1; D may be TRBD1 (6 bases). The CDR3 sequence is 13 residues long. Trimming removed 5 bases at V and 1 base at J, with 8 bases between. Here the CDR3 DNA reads TGTGCCAGCAGTCGACAGGAGAACACTGAAGCTTTCTTT. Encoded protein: CASSRQENTEAFF.

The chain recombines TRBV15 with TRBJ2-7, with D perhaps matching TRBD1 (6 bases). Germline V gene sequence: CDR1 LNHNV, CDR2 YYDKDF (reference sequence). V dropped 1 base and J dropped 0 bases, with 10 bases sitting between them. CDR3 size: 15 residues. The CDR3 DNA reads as TGTGCCACCAGCAGAGGTTCGACAGGCTCCTACGAGCAGTACTTC. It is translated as CATSRGSTGSYEQYF.

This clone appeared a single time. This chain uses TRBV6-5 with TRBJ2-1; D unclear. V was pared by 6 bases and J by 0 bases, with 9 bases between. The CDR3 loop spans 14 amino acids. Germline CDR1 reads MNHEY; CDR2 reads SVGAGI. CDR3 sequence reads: CASRASSSYNEQFF. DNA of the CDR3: TGTGCCAGCAGAGCATCGAGCTCCTACAATGAGCAGTTCTTC.

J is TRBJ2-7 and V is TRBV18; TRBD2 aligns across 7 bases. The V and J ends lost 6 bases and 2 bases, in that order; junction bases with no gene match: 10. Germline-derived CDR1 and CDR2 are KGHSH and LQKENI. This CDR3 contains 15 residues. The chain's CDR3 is CASSLGEGPTYEQYF. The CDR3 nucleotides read TGTGCCAGCTCCCTCGGGGAGGGGCCTACCTACGAGCAGTACTTC.

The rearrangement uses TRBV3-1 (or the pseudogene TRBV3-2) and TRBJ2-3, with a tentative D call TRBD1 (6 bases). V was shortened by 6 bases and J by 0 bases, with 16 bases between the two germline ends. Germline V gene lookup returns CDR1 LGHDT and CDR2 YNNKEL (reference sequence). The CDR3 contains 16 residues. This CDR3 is CASSPPGHFSTDTQYF. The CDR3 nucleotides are TGTGCCAGCAGTCCTCCGGGACACTTTAGCACAGATACGCAGTATTTT.

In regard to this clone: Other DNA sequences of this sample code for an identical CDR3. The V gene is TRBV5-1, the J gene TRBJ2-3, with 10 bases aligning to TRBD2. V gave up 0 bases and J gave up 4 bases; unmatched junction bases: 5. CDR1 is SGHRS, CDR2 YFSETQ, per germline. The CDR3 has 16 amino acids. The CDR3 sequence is CASSLGLAGASDTQYF. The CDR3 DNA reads TGCGCCAGCAGCTTGGGGCTAGCGGGAGCGTCAGATACGCAGTATTTT.

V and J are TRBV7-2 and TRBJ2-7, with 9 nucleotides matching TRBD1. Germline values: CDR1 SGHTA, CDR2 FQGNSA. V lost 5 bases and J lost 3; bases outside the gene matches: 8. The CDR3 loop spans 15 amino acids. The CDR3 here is CASSPVPGQGYEQYF. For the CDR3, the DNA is TGTGCCAGCAGCCCTGTCCCGGGACAGGGCTACGAGCAGTACTTC.

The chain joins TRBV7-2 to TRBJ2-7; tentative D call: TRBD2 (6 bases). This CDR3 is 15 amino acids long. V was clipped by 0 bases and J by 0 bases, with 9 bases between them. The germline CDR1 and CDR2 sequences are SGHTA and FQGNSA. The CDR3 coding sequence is TGTGCCAGCAGCTTAGCGGCGGACTACTCCTACGAGCAGTACTTC. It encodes CASSLAADYSYEQYF.

In DNA form, the CDR3 reads TGTGCCAGCAGCTTGCCACAGGTTGGTGGCTACACCTTC. Translating it yields CASSLPQVGGYTF. The chain couples TRBV5-6 to TRBJ1-2; tentative D call: TRBD1 (5 bases). The CDR3 has 13 amino acids. Germline V lookup: CDR1 SGHDT, CDR2 YYEEEE. Trimming took 1 base from V and 7 from J, leaving 11 bases between them.

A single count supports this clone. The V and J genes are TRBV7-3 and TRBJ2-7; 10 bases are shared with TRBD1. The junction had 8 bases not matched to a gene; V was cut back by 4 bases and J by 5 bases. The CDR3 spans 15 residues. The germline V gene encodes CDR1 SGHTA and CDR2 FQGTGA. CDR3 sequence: CASSSTGTGVDEQYF. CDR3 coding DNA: TGTGCCAGCAGCTCAACCGGGACAGGGGTCGACGAGCAGTACTTC.

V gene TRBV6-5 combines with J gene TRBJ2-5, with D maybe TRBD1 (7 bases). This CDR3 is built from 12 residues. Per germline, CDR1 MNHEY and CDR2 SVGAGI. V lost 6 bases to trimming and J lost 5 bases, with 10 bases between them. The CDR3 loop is CASSRGEETQYF. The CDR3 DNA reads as TGTGCCAGCAGCAGGGGGGAGGAGACCCAGTACTTC.

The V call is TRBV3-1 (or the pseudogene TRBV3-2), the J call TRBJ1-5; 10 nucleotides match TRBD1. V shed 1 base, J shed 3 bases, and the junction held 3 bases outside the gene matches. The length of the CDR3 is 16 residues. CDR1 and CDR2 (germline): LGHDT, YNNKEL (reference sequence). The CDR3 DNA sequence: TGTGCCAGCAGCCAAGCGACAGGGGGCGTCAATCAGCCCCAGCATTTT. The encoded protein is CASSQATGGVNQPQHF.

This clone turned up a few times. The CDR3 nucleotides are TGTGCCAGCAGCCCGGACAGGACCCAAGAGACCCAGTACTTC. Its translation: CASSPDRTQETQYF. This chain connects TRBV5-8 to TRBJ2-5; the match to TRBD1 covers 7 bases. V gave up 4 bases and J gave up 1 base; unmatched junction bases: 4. This CDR3 is 14 amino acids long. Germline CDR1 SGHTS, CDR2 YDEGEE.

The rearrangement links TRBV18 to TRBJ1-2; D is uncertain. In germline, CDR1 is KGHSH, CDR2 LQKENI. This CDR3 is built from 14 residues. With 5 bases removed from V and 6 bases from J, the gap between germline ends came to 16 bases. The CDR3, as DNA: TGTGCCAGCTCAACCCCCGCGGGCGGGGATGGCTACACCTTC. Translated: CASSTPAGGDGYTF.

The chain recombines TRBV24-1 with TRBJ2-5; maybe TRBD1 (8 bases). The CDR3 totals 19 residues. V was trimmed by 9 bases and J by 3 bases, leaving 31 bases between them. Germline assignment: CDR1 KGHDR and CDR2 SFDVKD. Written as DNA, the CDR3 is TGTGCCACCCAGGGCCCGGACAGGGCCCAGGGGCGGGAGAAAGAGACCCAGTACTTC. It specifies CATQGPDRAQGREKETQYF.

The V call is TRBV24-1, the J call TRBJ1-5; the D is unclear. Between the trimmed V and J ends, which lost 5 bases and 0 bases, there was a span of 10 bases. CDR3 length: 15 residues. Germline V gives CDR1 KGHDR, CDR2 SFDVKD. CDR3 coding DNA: TGTGCCACCAGTGGGCCGGGTGATAGCAATCAGCCCCAGCATTTT. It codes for CATSGPGDSNQPQHF.

CDR3 in DNA: TGTGCCAGCAGCGCCCGGGACAGGGAGACCCAGTACTTC. Its protein product is CASSARDRETQYF. The V call is TRBV7-2, the J call TRBJ2-5; 8 bases line up with TRBD1. The trim removed 5 bases at V and 5 bases at J, leaving 4 bases unmatched. Germline assignment: CDR1 SGHTA and CDR2 FQGNSA. The CDR3 length is 13 residues. The complete variable domain, with remaining parts taken from reference TRBV7-2 and TRBJ2-5, reads GAGVSQSPSNKVTEKGKDVELRCDPISGHTALYWYRQSLGQGLEFLIYFQGNSAPDKSGLPSDRFSAERTGGSVSTLTIQRTQQEDSAVYLCASSARDRETQYFGPGTRLLVL.

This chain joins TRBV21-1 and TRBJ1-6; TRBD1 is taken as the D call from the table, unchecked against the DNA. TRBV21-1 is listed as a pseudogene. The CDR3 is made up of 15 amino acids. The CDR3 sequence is CASSKIGQGHSPLHF. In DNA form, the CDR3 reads TGTGCCAGCAGCAAAATTGGACAGGGTCATTCACCCCTCCACTTT.

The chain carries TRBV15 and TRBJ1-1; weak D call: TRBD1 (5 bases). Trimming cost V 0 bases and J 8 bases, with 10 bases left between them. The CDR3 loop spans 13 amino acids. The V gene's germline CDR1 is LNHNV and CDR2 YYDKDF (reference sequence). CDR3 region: CATSRDRNREAFF. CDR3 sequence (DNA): TGTGCCACCAGCAGAGATAGGAACAGGGAAGCTTTCTTT.

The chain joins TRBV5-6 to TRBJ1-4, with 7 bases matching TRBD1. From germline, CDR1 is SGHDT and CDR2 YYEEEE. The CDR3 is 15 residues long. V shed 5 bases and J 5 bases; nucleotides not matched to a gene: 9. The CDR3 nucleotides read TGTGCCAGCAGTCGACAGGGACGTATGAATGAAAAACTGTTTTTT. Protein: CASSRQGRMNEKLFF.